This T cell receptor (beta chain) is from a study of shared clonotypes between healthy human individuals. Notes on the study in general: On the whole, naive subsets had larger estimated richness than memory subsets had.

Details on this clone: Its antigen is not identified.

The CDR3 loop spans 15 amino acids. V dropped 4 bases and J dropped 0 bases, with 7 bases sitting between them. The V gene's germline CDR1 is MNHNS and CDR2 SASEGT. Each PCR replicate from the sorted subsets contained approximately 0.2 ug DNA, which is 30,000 or so T cell genomes. Method: immunoSEQ multiplex PCR; TCRdb's copy keeps in-frame clones and lacks some. The sample yields over 2 million clones, approximately 95% seen once. Each of the donors was a healthy adult who was HIV-negative and had not had a recent acute infection or vaccination. The material sequenced was naive CD4+ T cells sorted from blood. Subset here: CD45RA+ positively selected. The clonotype was recovered from a man aged 18 to 35 in good health. V gene TRBV6-1 combines with J gene TRBJ1-6; D ambiguous. The CDR3 loop reads CASSAESSYNSPLHF. The CDR3 DNA reads as TGTGCCAGCAGTGCGGAGAGCTCCTATAATTCACCCCTCCACTTT.